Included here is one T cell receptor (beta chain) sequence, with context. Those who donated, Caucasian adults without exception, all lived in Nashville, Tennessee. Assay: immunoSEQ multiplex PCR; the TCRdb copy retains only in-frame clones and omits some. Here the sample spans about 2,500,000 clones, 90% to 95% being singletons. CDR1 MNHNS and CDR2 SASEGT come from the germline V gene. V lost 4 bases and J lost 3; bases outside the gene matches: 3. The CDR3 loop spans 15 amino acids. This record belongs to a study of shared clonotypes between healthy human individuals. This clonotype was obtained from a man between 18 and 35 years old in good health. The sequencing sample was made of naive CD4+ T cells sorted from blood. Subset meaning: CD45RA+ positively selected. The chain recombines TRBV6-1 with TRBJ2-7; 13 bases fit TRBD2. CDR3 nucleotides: TGTGCCAGCAGTGGGACTAGCGGGAGTAGCTACGAGCAGTACTTC. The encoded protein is CASSGTSGSSYEQYF.